Shown below are 23 T cell receptor beta chains from a single sample sequenced in a study of blood T cell repertoires in COVID-19. Sequencing was performed with immunoSEQ multiplex PCR; in TCRdb, only in-frame clones are kept and a portion is missing. The table lists approximately 670,000 clones, over 80% of them singletons. The sequenced sample consisted of peripheral blood. Receptor source: a woman aged 18-30 years with acute or convalescent COVID-19.

The chain combines TRBV19 with TRBJ2-1; 10 bases are shared with TRBD2. Germline assignment: CDR1 LNHDA and CDR2 SQIVND (reference sequence). The CDR3 is 13 amino acids. The ends lost 9 bases at V and 5 bases at J; junction bases unmatched: 4. The CDR3 DNA reads TGTGCCAGCTGGACTAGCGGAAACAATGAGCAGTTCTTC. Amino acids: CASWTSGNNEQFF.

This rearrangement joins TRBV9 to TRBJ2-7, with D perhaps TRBD2 (7 bases). The germline V gene encodes CDR1 SGDLS and CDR2 YYNGEE. CDR3 length: 15 amino acids. V lost 4 bases and J lost 3, with 17 bases in between. The CDR3 spells CASSSRGGEHYEQYF. Written as DNA, the CDR3 is TGTGCCAGCAGCTCTAGGGGGGGGGAGCACTACGAGCAGTACTTC.

This clone has more than one count but fewer than ten. This chain connects TRBV5-4 to TRBJ1-1; a weak D match, TRBD1 (5 bases). V was trimmed by 4 bases and J by 5 bases, leaving 15 bases between them. The CDR3 length is 14 residues. The V gene's germline CDR1 is SGHNT and CDR2 YYREEE (reference sequence). CDR3 protein: CASSPWGGGTEAFF. As DNA, the CDR3 is TGTGCCAGCAGCCCCTGGGGGGGTGGGACTGAAGCTTTCTTT.

CDR3 coding DNA: TGTGCCAGCAGCCAGGGGGAAACCAGCACAGATACGCAGTATTTT. As protein: CASSQGETSTDTQYF. The rearrangement links TRBV7-9 to TRBJ2-3, with 7 bases that match TRBD1. This CDR3 region has 15 residues. V trimming: 5 bases; J trimming: 0 bases; junction bases outside the gene matches: 5. Germline V lookup: CDR1 SEHNR, CDR2 FQNEAQ (reference sequence).

The rearrangement joins TRBV7-8 to TRBJ1-3; D is uncertain. Per the germline V gene, CDR1 is SGHVS and CDR2 is FQNEAQ. The length of the CDR3 is 14 residues. Trimming took 1 base from V and 6 from J, leaving 10 bases between them. CDR3 DNA: TGTGCCAGCAGCTTAGAGCAGGTTGAAAACACCATATATTTT. This gives the protein CASSLEQVENTIYF.

The chain employs TRBV28 and TRBJ2-3; 7 bases are a match to TRBD2. After removal of 2 bases from V and 4 bases from J, the junction contained 3 bases not matched to a gene. The length of the CDR3 is 14 residues. Germline V gives CDR1 MDHEN, CDR2 SYDVKM. DNA of the CDR3: TGTGCCAGCAGTTTAGCGGGGGTCTCAGATACGCAGTATTTT. Amino acids: CASSLAGVSDTQYF.

The chain combines TRBV15 with TRBJ2-1; D not resolved. Germline assignment: CDR1 LNHNV and CDR2 YYDKDF (reference sequence). The CDR3 totals 11 residues. V was pared by 4 bases and J by 8 bases, with 6 bases between. The chain's CDR3 is CATSITDEQFF. The CDR3 bases are TGTGCCACCAGCATTACGGATGAGCAGTTCTTC.

A single count supports this clone. The chain carries TRBV12-3 or TRBV12-4 and TRBJ1-2; 8 bases are a match to TRBD1. CDR3 length equals 13 residues. Trimming at V came to 4 bases and at J to 5 bases, leaving 3 bases not matched to a gene. CDR3 residues: CASSWTGTYGYTF. The DNA for the CDR3 is TGTGCCAGCAGTTGGACAGGGACGTATGGCTACACCTTC.

The chain recombines TRBV4-1 with TRBJ2-2, with 7 bases matching TRBD1. Looked up from germline, CDR1 is MGHRA and CDR2 is YSYEKL. V shed 1 base, J shed 4 bases, and the junction held 3 bases outside the gene matches. The CDR3 runs to 15 residues. The CDR3 DNA sequence: TGCGCCAGCAGCCAAGCCAACAGGGGCACCGGGGAGCTGTTTTTT. Encoded protein: CASSQANRGTGELFF.

The table lists this clone with a few counts. J is TRBJ2-2 and V is TRBV9; 11 positions agree with TRBD1. There are 16 residues in the CDR3. Germline V gene data show CDR1 as SGDLS and CDR2 as YYNGEE. The trim removed 0 bases at V and 4 bases at J, leaving 2 bases unmatched. In nucleotides, the CDR3 is TGTGCCAGCAGCGTAGACGGGACAGGGGGCACCGGGGAGCTGTTTTTT. Translated: CASSVDGTGGTGELFF.

The chain has TRBV3-1 (or the pseudogene TRBV3-2) and TRBJ2-2; 7 nucleotides line up with TRBD2. The CDR3 consists of 17 residues. J lost 4 bases, V lost 6 bases, and 14 bases had no gene match. CDR1 and CDR2 from the germline V gene are LGHDT and YNNKEL (reference sequence). The CDR3, as DNA: TGTGCCAGCAGGCGCCTACTGGGCGGGAGATCCACCGGGGAGCTGTTTTTT. It codes for CASRRLLGGRSTGELFF.

In this sample, this clone turned up a few times. The DNA of the CDR3 is TGTGCCAGCAGCTTGTCAGGGAATCTGCGCTACACCTTC. Translating gives CASSLSGNLRYTF. This chain joins TRBV5-6 and TRBJ1-2, with a possible D match to TRBD1 (5 bases). Germline V gene data show CDR1 as SGHDT and CDR2 as YYEEEE. Trimming pared 1 base from V and 9 bases from J, leaving 13 bases between. CDR3 length: 13 amino acids.

The chain couples TRBV29-1 to TRBJ1-1; TRBD1 matches at 10 bases. Trimming took 5 bases from V and 5 from J; bases not matched to a gene: 2. Germline CDR1 is SQVTM and CDR2 is ANQGSEA. The CDR3 runs to 12 residues. Written as DNA, the CDR3 is TGCAGCGTTATGGACAGGGGGACTGAAGCTTTCTTT. It encodes CSVMDRGTEAFF.

CDR3 in DNA: TGCGCCAGCACCACGCTTCACAGTACCCGGGAGCTGTTTTTT. Its protein is CASTTLHSTRELFF. The chain combines TRBV4-1 with TRBJ2-2; D gene unclear. The length of the CDR3 is 14 residues. CDR1 is MGHRA and CDR2 is YSYEKL in the germline V gene. The ends were cut back, 7 bases at V and 9 bases at J, with 18 bases in the middle.

V and J are TRBV29-1 and TRBJ1-1; 7 positions agree with TRBD1. V shed 6 bases and J 10 bases; nucleotides not matched to a gene: 23. The CDR3 has 16 amino acids. CDR1 is SQVTM, CDR2 ANQGSEA, per germline. In DNA, the CDR3 is TGCAGCGTGAGTGGATCTGGACAGGTGAACGCTGCAGGAGCTTTCTTT. Protein: CSVSGSGQVNAAGAFF.

This chain links TRBV18 with TRBJ2-2; D may be TRBD2 (6 bases). The germline CDR1 and CDR2 sequences are KGHSH and LQKENI. The V end lost 0 bases, the J end lost 2 bases, and 10 bases lay between the germline ends. The CDR3 is made up of 16 amino acids. The CDR3 bases are TGTGCCAGCTCACCACCTGGAGGGACCAACACCGGGGAGCTGTTTTTT. Encoded protein: CASSPPGGTNTGELFF.

This chain connects TRBV14 to TRBJ1-1, with 9 bases aligning to TRBD1. The CDR3 runs 14 residues. Germline V gene lookup returns CDR1 SGHDN and CDR2 FVKESK. With 6 bases clipped from V and 8 bases from J, the junction kept 10 bases outside the gene matches. CDR3 nucleotides: TGTGCCAGCAGGGGACAGGGTGGATGGCCGGAAGCTTTCTTT. This gives the protein CASRGQGGWPEAFF.

The chain is built from TRBV29-1 and TRBJ1-1; a weak D match, TRBD1 (5 bases). The CDR3 length is 11 residues. Germline V CDR1 and CDR2: SQVTM, ANQGSEA. V was clipped by 6 bases and J by 7 bases, with 12 bases between them. CDR3 protein: CSVGGRIEAFF. The DNA for the CDR3 is TGCAGCGTGGGGGGACGTATTGAAGCTTTCTTT.

This clone was detected only a few times. The chain uses TRBV3-1 (or the pseudogene TRBV3-2) and TRBJ1-1; 8 bases match TRBD1. Germline V lookup: CDR1 LGHDT, CDR2 YNNKEL (reference sequence). This CDR3 region has 13 residues. The ends lost 4 bases at V and 8 bases at J; junction bases unmatched: 6. The CDR3 region has the DNA TGTGCCAGCAGCCGGGGACAGGAGGGCGAAGCTTTCTTT. Encoded protein: CASSRGQEGEAFF.

The V and J genes are TRBV19 and TRBJ2-3; 9 bases align to TRBD2. From germline, CDR1 is LNHDA and CDR2 SQIVND (reference sequence). Unmatched junction bases numbered 4, after V lost 3 bases and J lost 3 bases. The CDR3 consists of 15 residues. CDR3 DNA: TGTGCCAGTAGTATGCAGCGGGGGGCAACAGATACGCAGTATTTT. This encodes CASSMQRGATDTQYF.

The chain joins TRBV15 to TRBJ1-3; D call uncertain. Germline CDR1 LNHNV, CDR2 YYDKDF (reference sequence). The CDR3 contains 16 residues. Deletions cut 0 bases from V and 3 bases from J, with 12 bases between. Here the CDR3 DNA reads TGTGCCACCAGCAGAGAGCGGGGAAGCGGTGGAAACACCATATATTTT. Translation: CATSRERGSGGNTIYF.

V gene TRBV27 combines with J gene TRBJ1-2, with D possibly TRBD1 on 6 matching bases. CDR3 size: 16 residues. Germline V gene data show CDR1 as MNHEY and CDR2 as SMNVEV (reference sequence). V was clipped by 4 bases and J by 1 base, with 16 bases between them. CDR3 residues: CASSSTDSQINYGYTF. The CDR3 bases are TGTGCCAGCAGTTCGACGGACAGCCAGATTAACTATGGCTACACCTTC.

This clone was detected a few times. This chain uses TRBV2 with TRBJ2-7; no clear D. TRBJ2-5 explains the end of the DNA better; the J call may be wrong. The CDR3 extends over 13 amino acids. Germline loops: CDR1 SNHLY, CDR2 FYNNEI. The CDR3 region has the DNA TGTGCCAGCACCCCGAATCTCGACTCGACCCAGTACTTC. This gives the protein CASTPNLDSTQYF.